The sample holds many counts of the clone carrying this T cell receptor (beta chain). The data belong to a study of blood T cell repertoires in COVID-19. Whole-study context: Sites across the United States, Italy and Spain contributed samples from acute and convalescent COVID-19. The analysed material was cDNA or gDNA that came from T cells, B-cell-depleted T cells, or PBMCs.

The V gene's germline CDR1 is SGDLS and CDR2 YYNGEE. Germline trimming cut 4 bases from V and 0 bases from J; bases unmatched to any gene: 5. The CDR3 has 15 amino acids. Original processing notes: Researchers report that nucleated cell counts were estimated from reference gene primer amplification. Clones were sequenced by immunoSEQ multiplex PCR, and TCRdb holds only the in-frame ones, with some missing. Clone size and the V and J calls come from that table; the DNA yielded D and trimming. The sample carries 70,000 to 90,000 clones, about four fifths recorded once. The sequenced sample consisted of peripheral blood. This receptor was obtained from a human donor in a cohort sampled during active COVID-19. The chain employs TRBV9 and TRBJ2-7; 9 bases line up with TRBD2. The CDR3 bases are TGTGCCAGCAGCTTACTAGCGGGCCCCTCCTACGAGCAGTACTTC. It encodes CASSLLAGPSYEQYF.